This T cell receptor (beta chain) was identified in a study of blood T cell repertoires in COVID-19 (dated by TCRdb to about 2020). Notes on the research overall: The collaborator samples originated in the United States, Italy and Spain and spanned the acute and convalescent phases of COVID-19. The prospective study material was composed of cDNA or gDNA derived from T cells, B-cell-depleted T cells, or PBMCs. The dataset comprised deeply sampled blood TCRbeta repertoires from subjects exposed to, actively infected with, or recovered from COVID-19. A freely available public database, intended as a resource for researchers studying the immune response to SARS-CoV-2, is where the repertoires were released. The samples were drawn from the first 160 participants of the ongoing ImmuneRACE study and from more than 1,000 subjects provided by 6 global collaborators. Sample metadata almost always included a de-identified subject ID, COVID-19 status, age in years and sex. Where HLA class I and class II types were available, the types were taken from metadata supplied by the sample provider, not from assay-based typing.

TCRbeta CDR3 regions were amplified from genomic DNA by means of the immunoSEQ Assay, a bias-controlled multiplex PCR. Processing in the source paper ran as follows. The number of nucleated cells in each sample was estimated from the amplification of reference gene primers within the assay. Sequence reads were collapsed and filtered to measure the absolute abundance of every unique TCRbeta CDR3 rearrangement. For each sample, productive Simpson clonality was calculated as the square root of Simpson's diversity index over productive rearrangements. TCRdb's version of the immuneACCESS table is confined to in-frame rearrangements and falls short of the full clone set. An unresolved V gene accounts for under half of the shortfall where checked; the remainder is of unknown origin. V, J and clone size are taken as reported in that table, and D and trimming were inferred from the DNA itself. The sample table records 200,000 to 250,000 clones; 75% to 95% of these occur just once. The ten top clones hold 1.9% of the sample.

The CDR3 starts with the cysteine, ends with the phenylalanine, and has 15 residues. CDR3 DNA only is kept here, 45 bases in frame from base 1. The CDR1 and CDR2 encoded by the germline V gene (reference sequence) are LGHDT and YNNKEL. V is reduced by 0 bases and J by 2 bases, leaving a spacing of 10 bases between them. Participants in the prospective study were aged roughly 18 to 100 years, lived in about two dozen United States geographic areas, and enrolled through a virtual design. In the prospective study, participants were assigned to cohorts based on the clinical history participants reported in a screening survey and a study questionnaire. Recovered participants in ImmuneRACE Cohort 3 were defined as having two consecutive negative NP/OP PCR tests, clearance from a healthcare professional, or resolution of symptoms. In the prospective study, whole blood, serum and a nasopharyngeal or oropharyngeal swab were collected from each participant by mobile phlebotomists. Additional blood draws and questionnaires over a roughly two-month period could optionally be provided by prospective study participants. Before DNA extraction, blood samples from the prospective study were shipped at room temperature or frozen.

Findings and caveats that apply to the study as a whole: The amount of clinical and demographic metadata varied by source and participant and was provided uncurated.

In regard to this clone: It has no known antigen specificity. Base quality data are lacking; no much larger clone is found one base away.

The specimen was PBMCs or T cells enriched from blood (not recorded which). Rearrangement joined TRBV3-1 (or the pseudogene TRBV3-2) to TRBJ1-2; a weak D assignment points to TRBD1 (6 bases agree). This sequence was found in a young woman who had recovered from COVID-19. The DNA sequence is given as TGTGCCAGCAGCCAAGATTATACAGGGAACTATGGCTACACCTTC. This translates into CASSQDYTGNYGYTF.